The present T cell receptor beta chain was sequenced within a study of blood T cell dynamics during melanoma immunotherapy. DNA loading was fixed at roughly 0.35 ug for all bulk PBMC samples. Sequenced by immunoSEQ multiplex PCR; TCRdb stores in-frame clones only, minus some. The sample records nearly 25,000 clones, approximately 90% being singletons. Time point: pre-treatment baseline. Samples come from before therapy and from week 3 after the first blockade cycle. No patient had earlier systemic cancer treatment, concurrent immunosuppressants, or another active cancer. Germline loops: CDR1 SEHNR, CDR2 FQNEAQ (reference sequence). The CDR3 has 17 amino acids. Germline trimming cut 5 bases from V and 2 bases from J; bases unmatched to any gene: 13.

J is TRBJ2-3 and V is TRBV7-9; 7 bases map to TRBD2. Sequenced here: blood, sampled from a patient treated with checkpoint blockade. This receptor was obtained from a human donor with melanoma. The CDR3 nucleotides are TGTGCCAGCAGCCGAATGACTAGCCTGCCCCACACAGATACGCAGTATTTT. This translates into CASSRMTSLPHTDTQYF.